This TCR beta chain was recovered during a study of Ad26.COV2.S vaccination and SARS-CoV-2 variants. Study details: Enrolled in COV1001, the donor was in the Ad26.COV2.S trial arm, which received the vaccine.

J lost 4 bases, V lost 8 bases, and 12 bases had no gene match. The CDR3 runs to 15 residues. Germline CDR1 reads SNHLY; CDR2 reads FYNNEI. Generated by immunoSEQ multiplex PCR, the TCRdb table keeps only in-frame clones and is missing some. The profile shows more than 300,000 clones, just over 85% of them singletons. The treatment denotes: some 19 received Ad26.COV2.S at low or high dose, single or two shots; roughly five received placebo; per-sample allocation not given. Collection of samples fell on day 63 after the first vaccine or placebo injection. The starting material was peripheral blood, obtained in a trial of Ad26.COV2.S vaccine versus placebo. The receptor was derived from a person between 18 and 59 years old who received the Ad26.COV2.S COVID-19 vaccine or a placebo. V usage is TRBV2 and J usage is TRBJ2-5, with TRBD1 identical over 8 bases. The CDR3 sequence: CASESVRGRSETQYF. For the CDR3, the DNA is TGTGCCAGCGAGTCGGTCAGGGGGCGTTCAGAGACCCAGTACTTC. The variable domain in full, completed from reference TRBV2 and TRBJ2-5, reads EPEVTQTPSHQVTQMGQEVILRCVPISNHLYFYWYRQILGQKVEFLVSFYNNEISEKSEIFDDQFSVERPDGSNFTLKIRSTKLEDSAMYFCASESVRGRSETQYFGPGTRLLVL.